The T cell receptor (beta chain) under discussion was sequenced for a study of shared clonotypes between healthy human individuals. Study-level points and caveats: With few donors, the genetic and exposure-history diversity represented was limited.

This clone has only one observation. Antigen specificity is unknown. The V end lost 1 base, the J end lost 2 bases, and 9 bases lay between the germline ends. Germline assignment: CDR1 MNHEY and CDR2 SMNVEV (reference sequence). The CDR3 length is 14 residues. This table comes from immunoSEQ multiplex PCR, and its TCRdb copy is limited to in-frame clones, with some not included. Here the sample spans about 2.5 million clones, just under 95% being singletons. The specimen was naive CD4+ T cells from PBMCs. Subset specified: CD45RA+ positively selected. This sequence joins TRBV27 and TRBJ2-7; either TRBD1 or TRBD2 may supply D (5 bases each). The TCR was taken from a man aged 18 to 35 in good health. Some clones in this sample may be carry-over from other donors' samples. The CDR3 DNA is TGTGCCAGCAGTTTATATCCGGGGCCCTACGAGCAGTACTTC. It is translated as CASSLYPGPYEQYF.